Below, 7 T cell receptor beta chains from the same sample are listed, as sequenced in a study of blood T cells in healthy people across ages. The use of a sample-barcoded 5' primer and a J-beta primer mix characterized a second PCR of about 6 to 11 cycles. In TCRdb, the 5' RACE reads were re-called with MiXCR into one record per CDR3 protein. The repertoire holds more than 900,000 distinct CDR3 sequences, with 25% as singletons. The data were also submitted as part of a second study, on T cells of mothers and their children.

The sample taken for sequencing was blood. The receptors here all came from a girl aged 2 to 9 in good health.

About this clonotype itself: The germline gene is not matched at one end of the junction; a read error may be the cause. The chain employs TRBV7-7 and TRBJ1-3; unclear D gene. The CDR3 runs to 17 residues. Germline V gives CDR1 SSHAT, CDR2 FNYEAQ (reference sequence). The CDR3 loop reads CASSPYSPVGSGNTIYF. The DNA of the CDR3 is TGTGCTAGCAGCCCCTATAGCCCGGTGGGTTCTGGAAACACCATATATTTT.

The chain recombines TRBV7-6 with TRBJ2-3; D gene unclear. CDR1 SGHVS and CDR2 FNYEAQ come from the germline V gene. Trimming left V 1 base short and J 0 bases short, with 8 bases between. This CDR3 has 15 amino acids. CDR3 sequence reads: CASSLVARSTDTQYF. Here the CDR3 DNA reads TGTGCCAGCAGCTTAGTCGCAAGAAGCACAGATACGCAGTATTTT.

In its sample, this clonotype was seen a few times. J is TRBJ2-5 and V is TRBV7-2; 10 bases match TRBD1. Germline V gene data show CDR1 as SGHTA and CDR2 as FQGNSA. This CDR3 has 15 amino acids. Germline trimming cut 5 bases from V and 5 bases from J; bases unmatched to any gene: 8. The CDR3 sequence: CASSRDRGTGETQYF. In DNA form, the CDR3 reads TGTGCCAGCAGCCGGGACAGGGGTACGGGGGAGACCCAGTACTTC.

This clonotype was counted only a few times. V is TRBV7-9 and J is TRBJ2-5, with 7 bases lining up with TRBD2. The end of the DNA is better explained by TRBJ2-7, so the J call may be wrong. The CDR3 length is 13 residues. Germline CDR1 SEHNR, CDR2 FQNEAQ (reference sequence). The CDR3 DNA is TGTGCCAGCAGCGCCCGGGACTACGACGAGCAGTACTTC. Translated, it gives CASSARDYDEQYF.

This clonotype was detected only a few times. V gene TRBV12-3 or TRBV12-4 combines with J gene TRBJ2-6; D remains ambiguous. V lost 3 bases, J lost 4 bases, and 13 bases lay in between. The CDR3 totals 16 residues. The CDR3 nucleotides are TGTGCCAGCAGTTTCTCGTGGGCGGTGGGGGCCAACGTCCTGACTTTC. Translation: CASSFSWAVGANVLTF.

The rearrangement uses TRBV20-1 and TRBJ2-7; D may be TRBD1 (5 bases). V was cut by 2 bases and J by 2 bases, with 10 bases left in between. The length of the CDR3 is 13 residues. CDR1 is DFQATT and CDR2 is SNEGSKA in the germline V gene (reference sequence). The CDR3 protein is CSARRAGTYEQYF. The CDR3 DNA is TGCAGTGCTAGAAGGGCAGGGACCTACGAGCAGTACTTC.

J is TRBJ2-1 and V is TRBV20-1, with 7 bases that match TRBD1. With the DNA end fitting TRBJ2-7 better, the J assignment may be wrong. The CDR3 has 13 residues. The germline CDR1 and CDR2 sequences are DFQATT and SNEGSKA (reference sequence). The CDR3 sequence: CSARSQGVHEQYF. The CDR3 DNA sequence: TGCAGTGCTAGGTCCCAGGGGGTCCACGAGCAGTACTTC.